The sequence of this T cell receptor beta chain was determined in a study of T-cell reconstitution after alpha-beta-depleted transplantation in children. Notes on the study in general: Newly made T cells mostly supplied T-cell counts and diversity one year after transplant. Reported findings indicate that, about two months after transplant, alpha-beta T cells came from several hundred expanded clones, which were derived from non-depleted graft cells. Day-60 TCRbeta diversity that was high in some patients was derived from surviving recipient T cells and thymic progenitors.

Trimming cost V 4 bases and J 3 bases; bases outside gene matches: 8. This CDR3 contains 15 residues. The germline V gene has CDR1 SGHAT and CDR2 FQNNGV. This clonotype showed up many times. The antigen is not known. The library targeted TCRbeta and was prepared with unique molecular identifiers. TCRdb fed the PCR reads into MiXCR, producing one record per CDR3 protein. The table has 200,000 to 250,000 distinct CDR3 sequences, 6.5% to 10% seen once; the top ten hold less than 8%. This chain uses TRBV11-2 with TRBJ2-7, with 8 bases lining up with TRBD1. This material consisted of PBMCs, mostly from graft donor cells, taken 180 days after TCRalphabeta/CD19-depleted stem cell transplant. This sequence was found in a male patient aged 5 to 17 who had a stem cell transplant for acute lymphoblastic leukemia, so the T cells may come from the graft donor. CDR3 nucleotides: TGTGCCAGCAGCTCCACCCGGGACAGGATCTACGAGCAGTACTTC. It is translated as CASSSTRDRIYEQYF. Full variable domain (remainder filled in from reference TRBV11-2 and TRBJ2-7): EAGVAQSPRYKIIEKRQSVAFWCNPISGHATLYWYQQILGQGPKLLIQFQNNGVVDDSQLPKDRFSAERLKGVDSTLKIQPAKLEDSAVYLCASSSTRDRIYEQYFGPGTRLTVT.